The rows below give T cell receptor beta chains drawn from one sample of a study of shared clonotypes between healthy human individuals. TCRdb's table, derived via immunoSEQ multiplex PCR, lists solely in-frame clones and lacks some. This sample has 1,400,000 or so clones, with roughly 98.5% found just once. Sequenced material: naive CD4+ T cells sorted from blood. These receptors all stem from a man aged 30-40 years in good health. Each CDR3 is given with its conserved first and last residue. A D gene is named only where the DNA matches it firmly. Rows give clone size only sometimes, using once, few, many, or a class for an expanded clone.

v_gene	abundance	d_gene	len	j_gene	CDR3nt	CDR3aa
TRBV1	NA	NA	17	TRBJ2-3	TGCACCAGCAGCCAAGTCTTTCGGGAGAGGGTTACAGATACGCAGTATTTT	CTSSQVFRERVTDTQYF
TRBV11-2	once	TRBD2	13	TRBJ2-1	TGTGCCAGCAGTACCGGGAGGTACAATGAGCAGTTCTTC	CASSTGRYNEQFF
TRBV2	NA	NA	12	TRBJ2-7	TGTGCCAGCAGTGTCAGTCTCTACGAGCAGTACTTC	CASSVSLYEQYF
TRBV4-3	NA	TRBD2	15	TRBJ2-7	TGCGCCAGCAGCCTTAGCGGGAGGGCCGGGTACGAGCAGTACTTC	CASSLSGRAGYEQYF
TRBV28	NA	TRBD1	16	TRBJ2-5	TGTGCCAGCAGTTTAAGGTCGGACAGGGTAGGGCAGACCCAGTACTTC	CASSLRSDRVGQTQYF
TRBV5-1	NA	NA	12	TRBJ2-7	TGCGCCAGCAGCCTGGGGGGTGTTGAGCAGTACTTC	CASSLGGVEQYF
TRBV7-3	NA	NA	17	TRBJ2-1	TGTGCCAGCAGCTTAAGCGGAAGGGGAAGCTCCTACAATGAGCAGTTCTTC	CASSLSGRGSSYNEQFF
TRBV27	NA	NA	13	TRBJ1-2	TGTGCCAGCAGTTTTGGTCTAGGCTATGGCTACACCTTC	CASSFGLGYGYTF
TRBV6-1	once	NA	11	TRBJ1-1	TGTGCCCTCAGGGCAGGCACTGAAGCTTTCTTT	CALRAGTEAFF
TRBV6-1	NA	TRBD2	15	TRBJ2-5	TGTGCCAGCAGATCTAGCGGGATCCCCTTAGAGACCCAGTACTTC	CASRSSGIPLETQYF
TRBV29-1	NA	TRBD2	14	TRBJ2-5	TGCAGCGTCCCCGGGACTAGCAGTTGGGAGACCCAGTACTTC	CSVPGTSSWETQYF
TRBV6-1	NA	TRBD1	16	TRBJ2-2	TGTGCCAGCAGTGTGAGAGGGACAGGGAACACCGGGGAGCTGTTTTTT	CASSVRGTGNTGELFF
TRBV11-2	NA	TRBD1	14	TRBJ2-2	TGTGCCAGCAGCTCCCGGACAGGCACCGGGGAGCTGTTTTTT	CASSSRTGTGELFF
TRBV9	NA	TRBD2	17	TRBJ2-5	TGTGCCAGCAGCACCCCCATTAAGCGGGGTGGTAAAGAGACCCAGTACTTC	CASSTPIKRGGKETQYF
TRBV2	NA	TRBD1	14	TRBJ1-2	TGTGCCAGCAGTGAAGCAAGGACAGGCTATGGCTACACCTTC	CASSEARTGYGYTF
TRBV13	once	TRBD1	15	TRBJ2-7	TGTGCCAGCAGCTATCACAGGACAGGTCGCGACGAGCAGTACTTC	CASSYHRTGRDEQYF
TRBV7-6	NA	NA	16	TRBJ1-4	TGTGCCAGCAGCTTGGGGGCAGTTACAACTAATGAAAAACTGTTTTTT	CASSLGAVTTNEKLFF
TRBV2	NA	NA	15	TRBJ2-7	TGTGCCAGCAGTCCTCCCCGGGACATCCTCACGCACCAGTACTTC	CASSPPRDILTHQYF
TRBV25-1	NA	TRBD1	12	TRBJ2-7	TGTGCCAGCCAAGGGGGCTCATACGAGCAGTACTTC	CASQGGSYEQYF
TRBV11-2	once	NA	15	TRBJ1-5	TGTGCCAGCAGCTTAGGTACAAGGCCTAATCAGCCCCAGCATTTT	CASSLGTRPNQPQHF
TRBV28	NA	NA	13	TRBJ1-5	TGTGCCAGCGGATGGGCCCCCAATCAGCCCCAGCATTTT	CASGWAPNQPQHF
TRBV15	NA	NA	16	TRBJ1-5	TGTGCCACCAGCAGAGATTGGGGGGATAGCAATCAGCCCCAGCATTTT	CATSRDWGDSNQPQHF
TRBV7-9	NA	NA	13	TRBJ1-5	TGTGCCAGCAGCTTAAGCGGGGTTCAGCCCCAGCATTTT	CASSLSGVQPQHF
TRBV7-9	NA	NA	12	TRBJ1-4	TGTGCCAGCGGGAGACGGAATGAAAAACTGTTTTTT	CASGRRNEKLFF
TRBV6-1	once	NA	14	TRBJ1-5	TGTGCCAGCAGCCGCTTCCCCCTAAATCAGCCCCAGCATTTT	CASSRFPLNQPQHF
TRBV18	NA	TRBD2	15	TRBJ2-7	TGTGCCAGCTCACCAAGGCGGGGGAGCTCCTACGAGCAGTACTTC	CASSPRRGSSYEQYF
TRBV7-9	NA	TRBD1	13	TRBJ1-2	TGTGCCAGCAGACCTACAGGGGGCCATGGCTACACCTTC	CASRPTGGHGYTF
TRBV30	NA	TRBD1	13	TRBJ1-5	TGTGCCTGGGGGGACAGGTCCAATCAGCCCCAGCATTTT	CAWGDRSNQPQHF
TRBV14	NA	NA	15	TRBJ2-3	TGTGCCAGCAGCCAAGCTACAGGGTGGACAGATACGCAGTATTTT	CASSQATGWTDTQYF
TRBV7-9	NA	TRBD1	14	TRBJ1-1	TGTGCCAGCAGCCGATTACAGGGGACCGCTGAAGCTTTCTTT	CASSRLQGTAEAFF
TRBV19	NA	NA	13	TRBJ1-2	TGTGCCAGTAGTCGGGCAGCCTCGGGGGGCTACACCTTC	CASSRAASGGYTF
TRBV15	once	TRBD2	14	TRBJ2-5	TGTGCCACCAGCAGATCACGGACTAGCGAGACCCAGTACTTC	CATSRSRTSETQYF
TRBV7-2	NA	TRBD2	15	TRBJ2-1	TGTGCCAGCAGCACGAGCGGGAGTAATTACAATGAGCAGTTCTTC	CASSTSGSNYNEQFF
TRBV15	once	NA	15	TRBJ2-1	TGTGCCACCAGCAGAGGGAAAGCGGAGGTTTATGAGCAGTTCTTC	CATSRGKAEVYEQFF
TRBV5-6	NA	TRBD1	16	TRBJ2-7	TGTGCCAGCAGCTTGCCCGACGGCAGGGGGCCCTACGAGCAGTACTTC	CASSLPDGRGPYEQYF
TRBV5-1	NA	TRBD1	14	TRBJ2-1	TGCGCCAGCAGCCTGGGACAGGTCTACAATGAGCAGTTCTTC	CASSLGQVYNEQFF
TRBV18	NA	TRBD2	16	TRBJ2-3	TGTGCCAGCTCACTTCTAGCGGGAGGAACCACAGATACGCAGTATTTT	CASSLLAGGTTDTQYF
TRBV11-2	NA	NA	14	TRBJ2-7	TGTGCCAGCAGCTTATCAGGGACGGGCTACGAGCAGTACTTC	CASSLSGTGYEQYF
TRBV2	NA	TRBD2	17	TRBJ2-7	TGTGCCAGCAGTGAAGCTGTCCTAGCGGGAGTCTTCAACGAGCAGTACTTC	CASSEAVLAGVFNEQYF
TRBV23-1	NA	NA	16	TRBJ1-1	TGCGCCAGCAGTCAACCAGGCAAGGCTTGGAACACTGAAGCTTTCTTT	CASSQPGKAWNTEAFF
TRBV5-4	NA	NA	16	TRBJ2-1	TGTGCCAGCAGCTCGGGGGGCAGCAGCTCCTACAATGAGCAGTTCTTC	CASSSGGSSSYNEQFF
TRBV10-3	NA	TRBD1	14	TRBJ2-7	TGTGCCATCAGTGAGGACAGGGATAACAACGAGCAGTACTTC	CAISEDRDNNEQYF
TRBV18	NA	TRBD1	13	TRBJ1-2	TGTGCCAGCTCCCACGACAGGGAGGGTGGCTACACCTTC	CASSHDREGGYTF
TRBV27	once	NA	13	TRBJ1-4	TGTGCCAGCACTGACTGGGGGAATGAAAAACTGTTTTTT	CASTDWGNEKLFF